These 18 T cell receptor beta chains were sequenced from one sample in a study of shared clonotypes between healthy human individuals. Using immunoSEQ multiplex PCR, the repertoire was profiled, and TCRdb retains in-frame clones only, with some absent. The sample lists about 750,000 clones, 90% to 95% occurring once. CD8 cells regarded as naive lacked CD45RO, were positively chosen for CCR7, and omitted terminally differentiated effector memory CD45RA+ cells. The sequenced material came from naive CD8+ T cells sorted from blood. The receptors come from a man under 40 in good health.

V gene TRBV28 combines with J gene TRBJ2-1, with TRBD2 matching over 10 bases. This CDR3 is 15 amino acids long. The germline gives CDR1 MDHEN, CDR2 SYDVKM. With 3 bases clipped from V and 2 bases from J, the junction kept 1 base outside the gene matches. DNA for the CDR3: TGTGCCAGCAGTTTTAGCGGGGGGACCTACAATGAGCAGTTCTTC. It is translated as CASSFSGGTYNEQFF.

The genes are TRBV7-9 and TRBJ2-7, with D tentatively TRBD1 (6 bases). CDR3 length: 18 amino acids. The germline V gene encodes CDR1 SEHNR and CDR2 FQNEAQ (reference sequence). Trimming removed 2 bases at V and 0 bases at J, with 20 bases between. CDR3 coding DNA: TGTGCCAGCAGCTTACCTACTAAAGGGGACACAGGCTCCTACGAGCAGTACTTC. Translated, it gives CASSLPTKGDTGSYEQYF.

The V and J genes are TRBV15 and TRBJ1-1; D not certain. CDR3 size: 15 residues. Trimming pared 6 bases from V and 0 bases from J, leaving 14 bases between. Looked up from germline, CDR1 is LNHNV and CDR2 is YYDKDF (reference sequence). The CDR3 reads CATSSPAGMNTEAFF. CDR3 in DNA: TGTGCCACCAGTAGCCCGGCGGGGATGAACACTGAAGCTTTCTTT.

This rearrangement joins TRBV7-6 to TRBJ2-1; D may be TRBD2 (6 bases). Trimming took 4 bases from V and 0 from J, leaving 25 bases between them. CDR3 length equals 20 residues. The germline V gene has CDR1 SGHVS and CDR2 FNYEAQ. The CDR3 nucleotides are TGTGCCAGCAGCTCCCACCCCATAGTCCTTAGCGGAATCTCCTACAATGAGCAGTTCTTC. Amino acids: CASSSHPIVLSGISYNEQFF.

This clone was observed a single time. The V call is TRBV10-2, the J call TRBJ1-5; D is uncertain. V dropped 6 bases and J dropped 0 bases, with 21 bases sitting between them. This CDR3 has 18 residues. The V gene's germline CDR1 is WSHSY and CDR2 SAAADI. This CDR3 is CASSEGSFKKDSNQPQHF. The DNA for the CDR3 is TGCGCCAGCAGCGAGGGTTCTTTCAAGAAGGATAGCAATCAGCCCCAGCATTTT.

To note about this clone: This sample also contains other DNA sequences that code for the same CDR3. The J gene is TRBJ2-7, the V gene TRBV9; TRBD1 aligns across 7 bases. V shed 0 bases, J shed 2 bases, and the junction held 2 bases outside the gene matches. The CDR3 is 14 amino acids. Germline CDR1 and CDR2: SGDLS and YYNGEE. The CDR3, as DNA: TGTGCCAGCAGCGTAGCGCAGGGGGCCTACGAGCAGTACTTC. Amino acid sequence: CASSVAQGAYEQYF.

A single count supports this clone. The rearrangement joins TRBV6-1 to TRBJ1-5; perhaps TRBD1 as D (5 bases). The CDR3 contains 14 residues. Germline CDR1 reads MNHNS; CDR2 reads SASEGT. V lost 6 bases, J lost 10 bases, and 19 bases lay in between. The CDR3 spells CASSGWGEELPQHF. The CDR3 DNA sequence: TGTGCCAGCAGCGGGTGGGGGGAGGAGCTACCCCAGCATTTT.

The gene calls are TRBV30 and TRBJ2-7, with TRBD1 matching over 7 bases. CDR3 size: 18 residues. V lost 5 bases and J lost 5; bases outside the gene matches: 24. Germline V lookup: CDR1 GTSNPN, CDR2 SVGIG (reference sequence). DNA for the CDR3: TGTGCCTGGCCTTTTCAGCCCAGCTCGGACAGGAGCGAGAACGAGCAGTACTTC. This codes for CAWPFQPSSDRSENEQYF.

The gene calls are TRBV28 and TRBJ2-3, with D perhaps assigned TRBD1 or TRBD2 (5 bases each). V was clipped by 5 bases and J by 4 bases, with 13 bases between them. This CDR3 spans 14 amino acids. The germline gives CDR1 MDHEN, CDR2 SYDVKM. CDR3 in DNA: TGTGCCAGCAGTCGAGAGGGGTGGTCAGATACGCAGTATTTT. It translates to CASSREGWSDTQYF.

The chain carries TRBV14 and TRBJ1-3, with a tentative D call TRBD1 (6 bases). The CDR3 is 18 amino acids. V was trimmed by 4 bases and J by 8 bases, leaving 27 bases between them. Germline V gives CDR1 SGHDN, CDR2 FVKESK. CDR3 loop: CASSPTASGTRNSHTIYF. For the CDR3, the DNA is TGTGCCAGCAGCCCCACCGCGTCCGGGACACGGAATAGTCACACCATATATTTT.

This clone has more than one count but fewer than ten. The CDR3 sequence is CATSRGTAGDTGELFF. For the CDR3, the DNA is TGTGCCACCAGCAGAGGAACAGCGGGAGATACCGGGGAGCTGTTTTTT. The chain links TRBV15 to TRBJ2-2; 8 nucleotides agree with TRBD2. This CDR3 has 16 amino acids. Germline CDR1 is LNHNV and CDR2 is YYDKDF (reference sequence). Trimming at V came to 1 base and at J to 5 bases, leaving 6 bases not matched to a gene.

The CDR3 DNA reads TGCGCCAGCAGCCAATTTGGACTAGCGGGATCAGAGACCCAGTACTTC. As protein: CASSQFGLAGSETQYF. The chain couples TRBV4-1 to TRBJ2-5, with TRBD2 matching over 12 bases. Germline V gene data show CDR1 as MGHRA and CDR2 as YSYEKL. The CDR3 consists of 16 residues. The V gene end was trimmed by 2 bases and the J gene end by 4 bases; junction bases not matched to a gene: 5.

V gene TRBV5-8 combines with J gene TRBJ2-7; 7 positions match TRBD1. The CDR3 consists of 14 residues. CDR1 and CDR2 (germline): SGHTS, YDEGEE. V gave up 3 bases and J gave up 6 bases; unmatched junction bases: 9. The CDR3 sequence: CASSSRQGAFEQYF. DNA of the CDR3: TGTGCCAGCAGCTCCAGACAGGGCGCGTTCGAGCAGTACTTC.

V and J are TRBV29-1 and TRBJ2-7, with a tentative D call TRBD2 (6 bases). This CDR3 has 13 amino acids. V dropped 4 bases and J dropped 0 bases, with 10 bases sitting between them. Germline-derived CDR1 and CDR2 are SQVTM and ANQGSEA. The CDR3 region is CSVVAGSSYEQYF. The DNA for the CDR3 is TGCAGCGTTGTGGCGGGGAGCTCCTACGAGCAGTACTTC.

The CDR3: CASSVDDYRHTQYF. DNA for the CDR3: TGTGCCAGCAGCGTAGACGACTATAGGCATACGCAGTATTTT. V usage is TRBV9 and J usage is TRBJ2-3; D may be TRBD2 (5 bases). Trimming removed 0 bases at V and 7 bases at J, with 12 bases between. Per the germline V gene, CDR1 is SGDLS and CDR2 is YYNGEE. The CDR3 is made up of 14 amino acids.

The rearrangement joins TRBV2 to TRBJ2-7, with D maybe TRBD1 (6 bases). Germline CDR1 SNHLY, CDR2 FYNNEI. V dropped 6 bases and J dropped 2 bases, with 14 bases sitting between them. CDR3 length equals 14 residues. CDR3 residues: CASRDTQGPYEQYF. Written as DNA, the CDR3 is TGTGCCAGCAGGGATACACAGGGTCCCTACGAGCAGTACTTC.

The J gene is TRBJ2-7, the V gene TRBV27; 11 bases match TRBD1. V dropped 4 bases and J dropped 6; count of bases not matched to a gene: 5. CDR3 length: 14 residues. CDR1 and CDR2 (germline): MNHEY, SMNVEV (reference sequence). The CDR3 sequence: CASSSGTGGSEQYF. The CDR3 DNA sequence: TGTGCCAGCAGTTCCGGGACAGGGGGTAGCGAGCAGTACTTC.

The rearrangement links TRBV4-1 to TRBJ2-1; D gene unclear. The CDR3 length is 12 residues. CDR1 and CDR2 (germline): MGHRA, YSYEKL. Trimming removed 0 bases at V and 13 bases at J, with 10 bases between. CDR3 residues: CASSQDMRLQFF. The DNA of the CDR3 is TGCGCCAGCAGCCAAGACATGCGTCTTCAGTTCTTC.